Presented here are 3 T cell receptor beta chains from one specimen sequenced in a study of metastatic and nonmetastatic thyroid tumors. There were no patients who had received any treatment before thyroid surgery. TCRdb reprocessed the PCR reads using MiXCR. Here the sample spans roughly 25,000 clones, 15% being singletons. The sample comprised blood. Receptors originate from a female donor with papillary thyroid cancer or a benign thyroid nodule (not recorded which). Some clones in this sample may be carry-over from other donors' samples.

In the case of this clone: At the DNA level, this CDR3 is encoded by other sequences in the same sample as well. This chain links TRBV6-5 with TRBJ2-7; D is unclear. Germline loops: CDR1 MNHEY, CDR2 SVGAGI. CDR3 length: 14 residues. V was pared by 0 bases and J by 5 bases, with 11 bases between. CDR3 in amino acids: CASSYSPGRDEQYF. The CDR3 DNA follows: TGTGCCAGCAGTTACTCTCCAGGCCGGGACGAGCAGTACTTC.

This clone came up a few times. A read error may explain this, as a much larger clone is one base away. This rearrangement joins TRBV24-1 to TRBJ2-1, with a possible D match to TRBD2 (6 bases). This CDR3 comprises 13 residues. Per germline, CDR1 KGHDR and CDR2 SFDVKD. CDR3 nucleotide sequence: TGCTCCACCAGTGATCGGATCCTGGGGGGGCAGTTCTTC. Its protein product is CSTSDRILGGQFF.

This clone occurred many times. This sequence joins TRBV6-1 and TRBJ2-5, with 11 bases fitting TRBD2. Germline-derived CDR1 and CDR2 are MNHNS and SASEGT. Unmatched junction bases numbered 10, after V lost 5 bases and J lost 5 bases. The CDR3 runs to 16 residues. This chain's CDR3 is CASSYLGTSGSETQYF. The CDR3 bases are TGTGCCAGCAGTTATTTAGGAACTAGCGGGAGCGAGACCCAGTACTTC.